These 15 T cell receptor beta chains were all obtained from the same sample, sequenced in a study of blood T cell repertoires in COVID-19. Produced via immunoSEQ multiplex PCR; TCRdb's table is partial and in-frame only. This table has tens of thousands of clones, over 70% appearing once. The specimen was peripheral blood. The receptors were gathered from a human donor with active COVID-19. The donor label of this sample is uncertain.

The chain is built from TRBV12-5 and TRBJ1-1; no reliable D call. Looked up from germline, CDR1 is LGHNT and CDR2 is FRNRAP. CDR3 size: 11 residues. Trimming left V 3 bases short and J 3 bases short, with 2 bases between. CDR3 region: CASGFYTEAFF. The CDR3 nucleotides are TGTGCTAGTGGTTTCTACACTGAAGCTTTCTTT. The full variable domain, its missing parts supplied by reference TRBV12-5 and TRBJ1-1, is DARVTQTPRHKVTEMGQEVTMRCQPILGHNTVFWYRQTMMQGLELLAYFRNRAPLDDSGMPKDRFSAEMPDATLATLKIQPSEPRDSAVYFCASGFYTEAFFGQGTRLTVV.

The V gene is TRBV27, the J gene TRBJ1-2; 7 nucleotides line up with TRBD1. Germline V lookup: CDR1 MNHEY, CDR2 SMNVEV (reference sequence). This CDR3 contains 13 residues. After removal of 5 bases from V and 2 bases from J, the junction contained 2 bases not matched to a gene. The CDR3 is CASSIQGNYGYTF. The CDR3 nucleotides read TGTGCCAGCAGTATACAGGGGAACTATGGCTACACCTTC.

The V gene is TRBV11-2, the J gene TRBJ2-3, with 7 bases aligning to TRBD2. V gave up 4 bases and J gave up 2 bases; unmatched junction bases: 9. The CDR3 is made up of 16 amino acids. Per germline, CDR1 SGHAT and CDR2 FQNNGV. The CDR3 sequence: CASSSHGGSYTDTQYF. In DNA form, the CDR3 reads TGTGCCAGCAGCTCCCACGGCGGGAGTTACACAGATACGCAGTATTTT.

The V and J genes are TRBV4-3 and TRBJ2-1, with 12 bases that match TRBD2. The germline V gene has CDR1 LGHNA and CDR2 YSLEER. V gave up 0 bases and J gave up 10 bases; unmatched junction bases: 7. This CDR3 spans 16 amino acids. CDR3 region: CASSQDPLAGGREQFF. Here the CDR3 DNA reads TGCGCCAGCAGCCAAGATCCGCTAGCGGGAGGGAGGGAGCAGTTCTTC.

CDR3 loop: CASSPDRASPEAFF. The CDR3 DNA follows: TGTGCCAGCAGTCCCGACAGGGCTTCACCTGAAGCTTTCTTT. The chain carries TRBV27 and TRBJ1-1, with 7 bases matching TRBD1. CDR3 length: 14 amino acids. Germline trimming cut 5 bases from V and 6 bases from J; bases unmatched to any gene: 9. Germline V gives CDR1 MNHEY, CDR2 SMNVEV (reference sequence).

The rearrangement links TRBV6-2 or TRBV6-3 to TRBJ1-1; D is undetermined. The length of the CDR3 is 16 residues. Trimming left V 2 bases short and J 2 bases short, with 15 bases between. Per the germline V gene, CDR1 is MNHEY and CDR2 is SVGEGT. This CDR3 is CASSYAPGRGNTEAFF. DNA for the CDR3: TGTGCCAGCAGTTACGCACCGGGGAGAGGAAACACTGAAGCTTTCTTT.

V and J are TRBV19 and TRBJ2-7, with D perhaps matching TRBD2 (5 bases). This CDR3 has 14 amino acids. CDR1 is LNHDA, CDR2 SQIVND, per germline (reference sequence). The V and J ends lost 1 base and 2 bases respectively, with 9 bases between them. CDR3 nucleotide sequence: TGTGCCAGTAGTATAGCTCGGGGTGCCTACGAGCAGTACTTC. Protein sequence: CASSIARGAYEQYF.

The CDR3 sequence is CASSPSGARHNYEQYF. In DNA form, the CDR3 reads TGTGCCAGCAGCCCAAGCGGGGCCCGGCATAACTACGAGCAGTACTTC. The J gene is TRBJ2-7, the V gene TRBV7-9, with 7 positions matching TRBD2. Germline V lookup: CDR1 SEHNR, CDR2 FQNEAQ (reference sequence). The CDR3 runs 16 residues. V gave up 5 bases and J gave up 3 bases; unmatched junction bases: 13. Looking up the rest from reference TRBV7-9 and TRBJ2-7 gives the full variable domain: DTGVSQNPRHKITKRGQNVTFRCDPISEHNRLYWYRQTLGQGPEFLTYFQNEAQLEKSRLLSDRFSAERPKGSFSTLEIQRTEQGDSAMYLCASSPSGARHNYEQYFGPGTRLTVT.

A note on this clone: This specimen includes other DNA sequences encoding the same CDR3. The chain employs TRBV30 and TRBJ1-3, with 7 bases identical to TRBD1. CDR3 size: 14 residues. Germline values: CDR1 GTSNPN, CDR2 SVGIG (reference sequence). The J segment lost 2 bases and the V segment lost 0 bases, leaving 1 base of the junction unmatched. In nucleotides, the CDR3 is TGTGCCTGGAGTGTCGGGACAGCTGGAAACACCATATATTTT. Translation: CAWSVGTAGNTIYF. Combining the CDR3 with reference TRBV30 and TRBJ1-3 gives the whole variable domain SQTIHQWPATLVQPVGSPLSLECTVEGTSNPNLYWYRQAAGRGLQLLFYSVGIGQISSEVPQNLSASRPQDRQFILSSKKLLLSDSGFYLCAWSVGTAGNTIYFGEGSWLTVV.

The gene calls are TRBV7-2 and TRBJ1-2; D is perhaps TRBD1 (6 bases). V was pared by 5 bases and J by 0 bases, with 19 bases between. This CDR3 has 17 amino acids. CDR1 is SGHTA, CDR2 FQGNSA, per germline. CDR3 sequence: CASSLNPGQQANYGYTF. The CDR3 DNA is TGTGCCAGCAGCCTAAACCCGGGACAACAAGCTAACTATGGCTACACCTTC.

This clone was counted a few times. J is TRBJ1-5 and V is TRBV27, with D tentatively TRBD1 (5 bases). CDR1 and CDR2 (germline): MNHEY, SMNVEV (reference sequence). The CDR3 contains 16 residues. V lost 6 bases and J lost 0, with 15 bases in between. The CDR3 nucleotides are TGTGCCAGCAGCGCTCGGACACCTTATAGCAATCAGCCCCAGCATTTT. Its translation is CASSARTPYSNQPQHF.

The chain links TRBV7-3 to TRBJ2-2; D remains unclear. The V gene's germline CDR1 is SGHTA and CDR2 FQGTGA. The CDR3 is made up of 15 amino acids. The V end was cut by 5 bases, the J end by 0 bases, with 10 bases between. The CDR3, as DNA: TGTGCCAGCAGCCCGTTCGGAGCGAACACCGGGGAGCTGTTTTTT. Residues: CASSPFGANTGELFF.

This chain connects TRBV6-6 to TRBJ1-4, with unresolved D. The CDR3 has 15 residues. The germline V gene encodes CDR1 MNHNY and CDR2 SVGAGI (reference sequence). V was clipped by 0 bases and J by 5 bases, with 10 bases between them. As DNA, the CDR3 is TGTGCCAGCAGTTACTCGGGAGATAAAAATGAAAAACTGTTTTTT. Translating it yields CASSYSGDKNEKLFF.

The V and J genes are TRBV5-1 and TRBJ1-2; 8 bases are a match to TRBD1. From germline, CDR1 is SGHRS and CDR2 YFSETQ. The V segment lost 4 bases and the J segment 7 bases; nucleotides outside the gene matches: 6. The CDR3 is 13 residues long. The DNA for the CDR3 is TGCGCCAGCAGCGGACAGGGCTTACGTGGCTACACCTTC. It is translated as CASSGQGLRGYTF.

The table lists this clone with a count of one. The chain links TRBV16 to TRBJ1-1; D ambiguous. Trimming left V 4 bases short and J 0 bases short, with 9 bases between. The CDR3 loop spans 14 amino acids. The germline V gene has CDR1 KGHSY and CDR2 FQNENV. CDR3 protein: CASSPTTMNTEAFF. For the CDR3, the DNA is TGTGCCAGCAGCCCCACAACCATGAACACTGAAGCTTTCTTT.